The entry that follows covers one TCR beta chain sequence. This sample was included in a study of beta chain features in type 1 diabetes. V was clipped by 5 bases and J by 4 bases; unmatched bases: 7. Germline V gives CDR1 LNHDA, CDR2 SQIVND (reference sequence). The length of the CDR3 is 15 residues. Since all of the isolated RNA was reverse transcribed, expressed TCRB transcripts were what got sequenced. Produced via immunoSEQ multiplex PCR; TCRdb's table is partial and in-frame only. This sample has 250,000 to 350,000 clones, with 12% to 15% found just once. The clonotype was recovered from a man aged 30 to 45 in good health. The sequenced material came from central memory CD4+ T cells from blood. This chain links TRBV19 with TRBJ2-2; 7 nucleotides match TRBD2. The CDR3 protein is CASSPGGIVTGELFF. CDR3 bases: TGTGCCAGTAGTCCGGGGGGAATCGTCACCGGGGAGCTGTTTTTT.